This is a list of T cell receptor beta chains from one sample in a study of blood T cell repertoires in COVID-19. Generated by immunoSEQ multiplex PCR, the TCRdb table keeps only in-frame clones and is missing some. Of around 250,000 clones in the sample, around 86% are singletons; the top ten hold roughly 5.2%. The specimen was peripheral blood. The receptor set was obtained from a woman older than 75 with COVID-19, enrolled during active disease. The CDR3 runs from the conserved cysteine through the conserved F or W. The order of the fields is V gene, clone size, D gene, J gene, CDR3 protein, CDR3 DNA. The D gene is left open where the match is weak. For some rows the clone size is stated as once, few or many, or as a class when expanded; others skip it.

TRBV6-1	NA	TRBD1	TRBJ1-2	CASSEQGAPGYGYTF	TGTGCCAGCAGTGAACAGGGGGCACCTGGCTATGGCTACACCTTC
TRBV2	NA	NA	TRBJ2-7	CASIRSAEPLHEQYF	TGTGCCAGCATCAGGTCCGCCGAACCCCTCCACGAGCAGTACTTC
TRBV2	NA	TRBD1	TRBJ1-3	CASSPGQGRGNTIYF	TGTGCCAGCAGTCCGGGACAGGGTCGTGGAAACACCATATATTTT
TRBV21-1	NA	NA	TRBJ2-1	CASKRGGSYNEQFF	TGTGCCAGCAAACGGGGGGGCTCCTACAATGAGCAGTTCTTC
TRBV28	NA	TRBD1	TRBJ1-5	CASSRQGGLGQHF	TGTGCCAGCAGTCGACAGGGTGGGCTTGGACAGCATTTT
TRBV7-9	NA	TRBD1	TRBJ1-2	CASSSGDRGSSYGYTF	TGTGCCAGCAGCTCGGGGGACAGGGGATCGAGCTATGGCTACACCTTC
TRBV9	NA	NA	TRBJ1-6	CASSPSRGWKGNSPLHF	TGTGCCAGCAGCCCCAGTAGAGGGTGGAAGGGTAATTCACCCCTCCACTTT
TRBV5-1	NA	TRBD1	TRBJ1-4	CASSFRGAYEEKLFF	TGCGCCAGCAGCTTCAGGGGGGCGTACGAGGAAAAACTGTTTTTT
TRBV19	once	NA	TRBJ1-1	CASSIPLGQGMNTEAFF	TGTGCCAGTAGTATCCCCCTGGGGCAGGGAATGAACACTGAAGCTTTCTTT
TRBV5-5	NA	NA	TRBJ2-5	CASSLGAAETQYF	TGTGCCAGCAGCTTGGGAGCGGCAGAGACCCAGTACTTC
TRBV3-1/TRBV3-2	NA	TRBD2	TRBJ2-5	CASSYQTSGGGETQYF	TGTGCCAGCAGCTATCAGACTAGCGGGGGAGGGGAGACCCAGTACTTC
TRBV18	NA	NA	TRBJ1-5	CASSPPNRESQPQHF	TGTGCCAGCTCACCACCGAACAGGGAGAGTCAGCCCCAGCATTTT
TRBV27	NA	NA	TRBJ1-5	CASSLGGDSNQPQHF	TGTGCCAGCAGTTTAGGCGGAGATAGCAATCAGCCCCAGCATTTT
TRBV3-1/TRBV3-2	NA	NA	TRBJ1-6	CASSQEFSRSPLHF	TGTGCCAGCAGCCAAGAGTTTTCCAGATCACCCCTCCACTTT
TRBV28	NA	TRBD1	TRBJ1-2	CASSQGGQGNYGYTF	TGTGCCAGCAGCCAGGGCGGACAGGGAAACTATGGCTACACCTTC
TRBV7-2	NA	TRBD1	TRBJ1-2	CASIPTGGFYGYTF	TGTGCCAGCATCCCGACAGGGGGGTTCTATGGCTACACCTTC
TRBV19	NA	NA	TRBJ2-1	CASSIQGSGVTSSYNEQFF	TGTGCCAGTAGTATACAGGGTAGCGGAGTCACCAGCTCCTACAATGAGCAGTTCTTC
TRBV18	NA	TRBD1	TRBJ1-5	CASSPRTGENQPQHF	TGTGCCAGCTCACCCCGGACAGGGGAGAATCAGCCCCAGCATTTT
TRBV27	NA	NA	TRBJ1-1	CASSSRPGSTEAFF	TGTGCCAGCAGTTCGCGCCCAGGGTCCACTGAAGCTTTCTTT
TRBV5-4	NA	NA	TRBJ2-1	CASAPRGDNYNEQFF	TGTGCCAGCGCGCCTCGGGGGGACAATTACAATGAGCAGTTCTTC
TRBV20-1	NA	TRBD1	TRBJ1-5	CSASQGANQPQHF	TGCAGTGCTAGTCAGGGGGCCAATCAGCCCCAGCATTTT
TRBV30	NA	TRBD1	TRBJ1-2	CASRGDRGYGYTF	TGTGCCAGTAGGGGTGACAGGGGCTATGGCTACACCTTC